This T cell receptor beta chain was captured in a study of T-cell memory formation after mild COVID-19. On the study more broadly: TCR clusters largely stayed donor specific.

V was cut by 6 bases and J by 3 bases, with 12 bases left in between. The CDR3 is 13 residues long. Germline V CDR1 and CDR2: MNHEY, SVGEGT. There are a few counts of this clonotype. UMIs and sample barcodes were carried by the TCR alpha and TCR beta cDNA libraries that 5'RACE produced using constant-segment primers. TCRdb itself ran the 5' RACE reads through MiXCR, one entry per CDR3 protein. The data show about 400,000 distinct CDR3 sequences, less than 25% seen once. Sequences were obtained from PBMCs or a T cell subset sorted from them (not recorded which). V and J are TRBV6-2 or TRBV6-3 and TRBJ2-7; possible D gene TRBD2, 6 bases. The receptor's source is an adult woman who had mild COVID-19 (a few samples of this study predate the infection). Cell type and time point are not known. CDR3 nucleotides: TGTGCCAGCAGGCCTTTGGGACTCTACGAGCAGTACTTC. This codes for CASRPLGLYEQYF.